This T cell receptor (beta chain) was recorded in a study of vaccination effects on CD4 cells after COVID-19. For this clone: Its target is unknown.

Method: immunoSEQ multiplex PCR; TCRdb's copy keeps in-frame clones and lacks some. In the table there are more than 45,000 clones, around 80% of which are singletons. Ahead of sequencing, the ViraFEST assay grew antigen-specific CD4+ T cells using viral peptide pools. Isolating CD4+ T cells followed approximately ten days of culture. The person had a PCR-confirmed SARS-CoV-2 infection during March to December 2020. Findings of the study overall: Vaccine- and infection-induced clones showed marked clonal contraction late following vaccination.

The sample was CD4+ T cells from PBMCs cultured with HIV peptides, taken before COVID-19 vaccination. Subset given: HIV-1 Nef peptide pool negative control/reference culture. This sequence originates from a human donor who had a prior SARS-CoV-2 infection.

CDR3 protein: CASSLSDLDGFF. CDR3 DNA: TGTGCCAGCAGCCTAAGTGATCTGGACGGTTTCTTT. V usage is TRBV2 and J usage is TRBJ1-1; unclear D gene. Trimming shortened V by 6 bases and J by 13 bases, and 18 bases separated the two germline ends. Germline V CDR1 and CDR2: SNHLY, FYNNEI. The CDR3 sequence is 12 residues long.